This T cell receptor beta chain emerged from a study of blood T cell repertoires in COVID-19. Study in general: T cells, B-cell-depleted T cells, or PBMCs provided the cDNA or gDNA that served as material.

The germline V gene encodes CDR1 MDHEN and CDR2 SYDVKM. The CDR3 has 14 residues. The ends were cut back, 5 bases at V and 7 bases at J, with 14 bases in the middle. This clone came up once. Participants came from some 23 US areas, aged about 18 to 89 years. Original data processing: Amplification with reference gene primers provided the estimates of nucleated cell counts. Generated by immunoSEQ multiplex PCR, the TCRdb table keeps only in-frame clones and is missing some. From that table come the V and J calls and clone size; the DNA was used to work out D and trimming. The sample holds 360,000 or so clones; around nine tenths are singletons and the top ten take approximately 0.93%.

The gene calls are TRBV28 and TRBJ1-4; D unresolved. Sample: PBMCs or T cells enriched from blood (not recorded which). The clonotype comes from a woman between 25 and 40 years old who had been exposed to COVID-19. CDR3 DNA: TGTGCCAGCAGTGCCGACAATGGTAGTGAAAAACTGTTTTTT. Its protein product is CASSADNGSEKLFF.